Sequencing of this T cell receptor beta chain was carried out in a study of radiotherapy plus CTLA-4 blockade in lung cancer. Findings and limits, study-wide: In blood, tumor-derived TCR clones expanded after radiotherapy plus ipilimumab. Response was reportedly best predicted by early blood T cell clone dynamics, with interferon-beta.

In regard to this clone: Antigen: not known.

V was clipped by 4 bases and J by 3 bases, with 16 bases between them. Germline V lookup: CDR1 SGDLS, CDR2 YYNGEE. The CDR3 length is 15 residues. The method was immunoSEQ multiplex PCR; TCRdb's version includes in-frame clones alone and lacks a portion of them. The table has roughly 88,000 clones, around four fifths seen once. The study treated chemo-refractory metastatic non-small-cell lung cancer patients with focal radiation plus ipilimumab CTLA-4 blockade. V and J are TRBV9 and TRBJ1-1, with a tentative D call TRBD1 (6 bases). The sequenced sample was peripheral blood, obtained from a patient treated with radiotherapy plus ipilimumab. The sequence derives from a human donor with non-small cell lung cancer who had stable disease on radiotherapy plus ipilimumab. CDR3 DNA: TGTGCCAGCAGCCGTAGGTCAGGGGCGGACACTGAAGCTTTCTTT. Amino acid sequence: CASSRRSGADTEAFF. The whole variable domain, filled in from reference TRBV9 and TRBJ1-1, reads DSGVTQTPKHLITATGQRVTLRCSPRSGDLSVYWYQQSLDQGLQFLIQYYNGEERAKGNILERFSAQQFPDLHSELNLSSLELGDSALYFCASSRRSGADTEAFFGQGTRLTVV.